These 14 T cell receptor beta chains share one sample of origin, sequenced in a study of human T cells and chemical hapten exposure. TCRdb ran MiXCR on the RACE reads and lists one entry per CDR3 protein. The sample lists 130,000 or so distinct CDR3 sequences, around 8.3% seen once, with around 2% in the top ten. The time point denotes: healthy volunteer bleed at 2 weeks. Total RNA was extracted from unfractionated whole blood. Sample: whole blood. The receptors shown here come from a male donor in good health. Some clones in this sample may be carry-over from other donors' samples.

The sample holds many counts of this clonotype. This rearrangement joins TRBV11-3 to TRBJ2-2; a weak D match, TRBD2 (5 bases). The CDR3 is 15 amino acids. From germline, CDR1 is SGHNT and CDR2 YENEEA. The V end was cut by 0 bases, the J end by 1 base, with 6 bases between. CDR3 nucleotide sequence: TGTGCCAGCAGCTTAGAGGCGGGGAACACCGGGGAGCTGTTTTTT. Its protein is CASSLEAGNTGELFF.

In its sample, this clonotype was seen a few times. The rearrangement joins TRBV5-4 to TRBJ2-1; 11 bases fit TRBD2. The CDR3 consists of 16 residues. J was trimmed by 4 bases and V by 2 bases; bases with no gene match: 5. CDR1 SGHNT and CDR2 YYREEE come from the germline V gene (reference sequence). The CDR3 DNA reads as TGTGCCAGCAGCTTCGGGGCTAGCGGGAGGTACAATGAGCAGTTCTTC. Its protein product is CASSFGASGRYNEQFF. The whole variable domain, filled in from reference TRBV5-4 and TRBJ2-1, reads ETGVTQSPTHLIKTRGQQVTLRCSSQSGHNTVSWYQQALGQGPQFIFQYYREEENGRGNFPPRFSGLQFPNYSSELNVNALELDDSALYLCASSFGASGRYNEQFFGPGTRLTVL.

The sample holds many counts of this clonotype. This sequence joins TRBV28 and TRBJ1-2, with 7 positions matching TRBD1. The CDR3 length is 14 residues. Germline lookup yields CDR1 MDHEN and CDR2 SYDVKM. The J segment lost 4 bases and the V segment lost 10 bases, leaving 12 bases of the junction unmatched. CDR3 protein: CATRMTGPLYGYTF. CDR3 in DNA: TGTGCCACCAGAATGACAGGGCCCCTCTATGGCTACACCTTC.

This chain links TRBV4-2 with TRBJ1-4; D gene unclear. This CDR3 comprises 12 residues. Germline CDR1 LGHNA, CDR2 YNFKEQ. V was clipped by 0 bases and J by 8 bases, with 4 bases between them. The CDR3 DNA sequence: TGTGCCAGCAGCCAAGATCGCGAAAAACTGTTTTTT. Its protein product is CASSQDREKLFF.

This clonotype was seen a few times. CDR3 sequence: CASSQDNRNQETQYF. CDR3 DNA: TGCGCCAGCAGCCAAGATAACAGGAACCAAGAGACCCAGTACTTC. J is TRBJ2-5 and V is TRBV4-3; TRBD1 might be the D (5 bases). Germline-derived CDR1 and CDR2 are LGHNA and YSLEER. The ends were cut back, 0 bases at V and 0 bases at J, with 8 bases in the middle. The CDR3 contains 15 residues.

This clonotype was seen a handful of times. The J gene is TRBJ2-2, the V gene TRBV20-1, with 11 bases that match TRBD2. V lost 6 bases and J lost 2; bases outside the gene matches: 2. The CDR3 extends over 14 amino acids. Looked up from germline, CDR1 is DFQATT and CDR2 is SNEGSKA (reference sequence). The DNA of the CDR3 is TGCAGTGCGGGACTAGCGGCAAACACCGGGGAGCTGTTTTTT. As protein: CSAGLAANTGELFF.

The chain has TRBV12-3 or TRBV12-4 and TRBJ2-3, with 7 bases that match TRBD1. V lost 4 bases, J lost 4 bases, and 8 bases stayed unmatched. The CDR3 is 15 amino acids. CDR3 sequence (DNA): TGTGCCAGCAGTTATCGGATGGACAGGTCAGATACGCAGTATTTT. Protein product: CASSYRMDRSDTQYF.

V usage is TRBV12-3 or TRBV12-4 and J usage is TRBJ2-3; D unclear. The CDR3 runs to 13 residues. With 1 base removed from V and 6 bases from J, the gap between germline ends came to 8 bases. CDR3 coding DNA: TGTGCCAGCAGTTTAGAACAGAGGGATACGCAGTATTTT. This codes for CASSLEQRDTQYF.

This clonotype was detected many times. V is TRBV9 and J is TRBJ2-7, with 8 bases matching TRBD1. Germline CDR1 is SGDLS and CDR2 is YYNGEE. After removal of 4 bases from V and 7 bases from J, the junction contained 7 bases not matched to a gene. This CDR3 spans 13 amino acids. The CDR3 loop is CASSTGTGREQYF. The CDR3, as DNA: TGTGCCAGCAGCACCGGGACAGGTAGGGAGCAGTACTTC.

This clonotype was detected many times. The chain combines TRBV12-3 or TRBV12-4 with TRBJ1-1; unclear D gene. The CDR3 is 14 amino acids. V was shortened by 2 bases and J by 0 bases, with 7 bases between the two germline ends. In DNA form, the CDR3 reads TGTGCCAGCAGTTTACAGATGTTGAACACTGAAGCTTTCTTT. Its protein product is CASSLQMLNTEAFF.

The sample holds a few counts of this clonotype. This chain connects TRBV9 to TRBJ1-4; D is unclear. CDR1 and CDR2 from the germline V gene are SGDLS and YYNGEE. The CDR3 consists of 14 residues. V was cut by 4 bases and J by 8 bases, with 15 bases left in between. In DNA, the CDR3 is TGTGCCAGCAGCCCCGACGGATTCCGGGAAAAACTGTTTTTT. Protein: CASSPDGFREKLFF.

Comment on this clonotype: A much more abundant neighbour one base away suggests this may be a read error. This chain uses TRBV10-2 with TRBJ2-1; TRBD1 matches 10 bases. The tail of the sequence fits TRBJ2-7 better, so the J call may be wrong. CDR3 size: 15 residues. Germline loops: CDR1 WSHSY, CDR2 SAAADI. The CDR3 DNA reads TGCGCCAGCAGTGAGTCGAAGACAGGGGGCAATGAGCAGTACTTC. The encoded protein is CASSESKTGGNEQYF.

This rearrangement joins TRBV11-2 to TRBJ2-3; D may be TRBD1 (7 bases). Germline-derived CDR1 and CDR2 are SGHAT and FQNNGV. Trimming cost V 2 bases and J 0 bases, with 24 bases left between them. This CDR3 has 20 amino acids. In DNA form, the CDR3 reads TGTGCCAGCAGCTTACTAACGACCAGGGGGAGGCCGGGGAGCACAGATACGCAGTATTTT. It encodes CASSLLTTRGRPGSTDTQYF.

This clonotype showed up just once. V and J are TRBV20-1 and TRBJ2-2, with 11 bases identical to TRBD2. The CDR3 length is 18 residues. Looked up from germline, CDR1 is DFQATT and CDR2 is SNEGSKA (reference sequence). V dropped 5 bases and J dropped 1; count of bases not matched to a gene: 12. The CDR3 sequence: CSALALTSGGLNTGELFF. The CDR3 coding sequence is TGCAGTGCTCTAGCTCTTACTAGCGGGGGTTTGAACACCGGGGAGCTGTTTTTT.